This T cell receptor beta chain originates from a study of regulatory dendritic cells for organ transplantation. Findings of the study overall: Memory CD8+ clonal expansion seemed more limited with regulatory than mature dendritic cells.

Assay: immunoSEQ multiplex PCR; the TCRdb copy retains only in-frame clones and omits some. The table lists under 50,000 clones, just over 90% of them singletons. For this clone: Its antigen is as yet unknown.

Memory T cells were CD45RO+, naive were CD45RA+, sorted by FACS. Germline V gene lookup returns CDR1 LGHNA and CDR2 YSLEER. V lost 0 bases, J lost 8 bases, and 6 bases stayed unmatched. This CDR3 has 16 residues. The sequenced material came from naive CD8+ T cells from blood. The sample's subset: CD45RA+ naive T cells. The chain joins TRBV4-3 to TRBJ2-1; 11 nucleotides match TRBD1. The receptor's source is a human donor in good health. CDR3: CASSQDRGQGGDEQFF. CDR3 nucleotides: TGCGCCAGCAGCCAAGATCGGGGACAGGGGGGGGATGAGCAGTTCTTC.